One TCR beta chain is described in this entry. The sample originates from a study of blood T cell repertoires in COVID-19. On the study more broadly: Samples taken during acute and convalescent COVID-19 were collected in the United States, Italy and Spain. The cDNA or gDNA used as material had been derived from T cells, B-cell-depleted T cells, or PBMCs.

The authors' processing: Amplified reference gene primers provided the basis for estimating nucleated cell counts. The protocol was immunoSEQ multiplex PCR, while the TCRdb copy is restricted to in-frame clones and leaves out a portion. V, J and clone size are taken as reported in that table, and D and trimming were inferred from the DNA itself. The repertoire has 200,000 to 250,000 clones, around 80% of them found once; the top ten carry about 13%. The CDR3 has 16 amino acids. CDR1 SGHNT and CDR2 YYREEE come from the germline V gene (reference sequence). The V segment lost 4 bases and the J segment 5 bases; nucleotides outside the gene matches: 10.

This sequence joins TRBV5-4 and TRBJ2-3; TRBD2 aligns across 10 bases. Sequences were obtained from peripheral blood. The clonotype was recovered from a human donor in a cohort sampled during active COVID-19. The CDR3 sequence is CASSLSGGPGRDTQYF. The CDR3 DNA is TGTGCCAGCAGCCTTAGCGGGGGGCCGGGGCGAGATACGCAGTATTTT.